The entry below describes one TCR beta chain. The data are from a study of CD8 T cells in Susac syndrome. With random hexamers, reverse transcription was performed on about 0.5 to 1 ug of RNA. TCRdb reprocessed the immunoSEQ multiplex PCR reads with MiXCR, giving one entry per CDR3 protein. The data show approximately 190,000 distinct CDR3 sequences, 95% seen once. V lost 1 base and J 6 bases, leaving 12 bases between the germline ends. The CDR3 spans 13 residues. The germline V gene encodes CDR1 DFQATT and CDR2 SNEGSKA (reference sequence). The sequence derives from a human donor with Susac syndrome. Sequences were obtained from CD8+ T cells from PBMCs. J is TRBJ2-5 and V is TRBV20-1; D may be TRBD2 (6 bases). The CDR3 DNA is TGCAGTGCTAGAGCGGGGGTTGAGAAGACCCAGTACTTC. It encodes CSARAGVEKTQYF.